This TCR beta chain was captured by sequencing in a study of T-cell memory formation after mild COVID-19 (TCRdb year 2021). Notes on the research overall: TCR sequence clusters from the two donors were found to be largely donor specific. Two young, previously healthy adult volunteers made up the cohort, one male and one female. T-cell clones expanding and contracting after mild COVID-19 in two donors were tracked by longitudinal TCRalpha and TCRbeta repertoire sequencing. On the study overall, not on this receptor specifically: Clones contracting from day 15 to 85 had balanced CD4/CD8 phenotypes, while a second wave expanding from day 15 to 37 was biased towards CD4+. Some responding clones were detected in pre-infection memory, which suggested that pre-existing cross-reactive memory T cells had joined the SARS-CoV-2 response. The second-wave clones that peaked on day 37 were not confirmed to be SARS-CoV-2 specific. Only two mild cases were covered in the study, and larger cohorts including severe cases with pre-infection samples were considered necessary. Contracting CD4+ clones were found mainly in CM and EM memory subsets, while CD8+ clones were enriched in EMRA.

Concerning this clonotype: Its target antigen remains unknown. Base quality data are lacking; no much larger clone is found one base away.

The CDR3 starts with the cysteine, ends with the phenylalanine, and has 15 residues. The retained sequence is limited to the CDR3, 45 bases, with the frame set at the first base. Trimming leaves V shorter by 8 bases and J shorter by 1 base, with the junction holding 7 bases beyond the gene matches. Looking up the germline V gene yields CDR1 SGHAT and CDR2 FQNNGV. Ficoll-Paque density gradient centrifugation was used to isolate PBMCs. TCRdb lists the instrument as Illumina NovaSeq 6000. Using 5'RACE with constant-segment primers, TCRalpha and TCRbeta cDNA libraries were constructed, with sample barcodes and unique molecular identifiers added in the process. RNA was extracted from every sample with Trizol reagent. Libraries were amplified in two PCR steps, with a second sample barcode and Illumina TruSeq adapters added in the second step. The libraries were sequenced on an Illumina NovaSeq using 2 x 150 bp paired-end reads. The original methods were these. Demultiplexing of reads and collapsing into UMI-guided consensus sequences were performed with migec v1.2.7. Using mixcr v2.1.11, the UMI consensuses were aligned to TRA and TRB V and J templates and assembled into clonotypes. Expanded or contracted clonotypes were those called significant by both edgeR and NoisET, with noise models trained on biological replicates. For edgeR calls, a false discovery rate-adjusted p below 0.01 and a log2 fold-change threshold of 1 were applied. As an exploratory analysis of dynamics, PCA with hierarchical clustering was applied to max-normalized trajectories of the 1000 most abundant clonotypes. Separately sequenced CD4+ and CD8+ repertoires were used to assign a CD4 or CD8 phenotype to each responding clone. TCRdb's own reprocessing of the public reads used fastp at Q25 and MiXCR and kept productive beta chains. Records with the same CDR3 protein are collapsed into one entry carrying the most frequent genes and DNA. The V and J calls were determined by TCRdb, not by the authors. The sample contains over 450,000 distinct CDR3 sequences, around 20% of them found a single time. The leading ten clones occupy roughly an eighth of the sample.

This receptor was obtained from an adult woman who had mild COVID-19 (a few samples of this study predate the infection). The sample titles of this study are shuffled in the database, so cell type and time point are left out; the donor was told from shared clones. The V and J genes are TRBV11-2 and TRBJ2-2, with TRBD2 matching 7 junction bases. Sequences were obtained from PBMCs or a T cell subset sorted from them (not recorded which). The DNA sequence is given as TGTGCCAGCCGCAACGGACTAGAGAACACCGGGGAGCTGTTTTTT. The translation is CASRNGLENTGELFF. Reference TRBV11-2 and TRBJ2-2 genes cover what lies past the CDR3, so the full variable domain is EAGVAQSPRYKIIEKRQSVAFWCNPISGHATLYWYQQILGQGPKLLIQFQNNGVVDDSQLPKDRFSAERLKGVDSTLKIQPAKLEDSAVYLCASRNGLENTGELFFGEGSRLTVL.